A selection of T cell receptor beta chains follows, all from one sample in a study of blood T cells in healthy people across ages. TCRdb passed the 5' RACE reads through MiXCR, listing each CDR3 protein once. The top ten clones hold over 20% of a sample with roughly 800,000 distinct CDR3 sequences, roughly 64% of them seen once. The sequenced sample consisted of blood. Receptors originate from a man younger than 45 in good health. CDR3s include the opening cysteine and the closing phenylalanine or tryptophan. D genes are given only for firm matches. Size tells how often a clone was seen (once, few, many) or the class of an expanded clone, and some rows leave it out.

v_call,j_call,clone_size,d_call,cdr3_aa,cdr3_nt
TRBV20-1,TRBJ2-5,many,-,CSASYIKTPETQYF,TGCAGTGCTAGTTATATAAAAACCCCCGAGACCCAGTACTTC
TRBV12-3/TRBV12-4,TRBJ2-5,many,-,CASSNWGEETQYF,TGTGCCAGCAGTAATTGGGGGGAAGAGACCCAGTACTTC
TRBV20-1,TRBJ2-7,once,-,CSVAGNNEQYF,TGCAGTGTGGCAGGGAACAACGAGCAGTACTTC
TRBV6-6,TRBJ2-2,-,-,CASSYYRVAGELFF,TGTGCCAGCAGTTACTACAGGGTAGCCGGGGAGCTGTTTTTT
TRBV4-3,TRBJ2-6,-,-,CASSQVYSGANVLTF,TGCGCCAGCAGCCAAGTCTACTCTGGGGCCAACGTCCTGACTTTC
TRBV6-5,TRBJ2-3,-,-,CASSYSALSTDTQYF,TGTGCCAGCAGTTATAGCGCATTGAGTACAGATACGCAGTATTTT
TRBV24-1,TRBJ2-5,few,-,CATSDFETQYF,TGTGCCACCAGTGATTTTGAGACCCAGTACTTC
TRBV6-5,TRBJ1-1,-,-,CASSSTDSGTEAFF,TGTGCCAGCAGTTCCACGGACAGCGGCACTGAAGCTTTCTTT
TRBV7-2,TRBJ1-5,-,TRBD1,CASSLGQGANQPQHF,TGTGCCAGCAGCTTAGGACAGGGGGCGAATCAGCCCCAGCATTTT
TRBV7-9,TRBJ2-7,-,TRBD2,CASSSVVTLAGGVYEQYF,TGTGCCAGCAGCTCAGTGGTAACACTAGCGGGAGGTGTCTACGAGCAGTACTTC
TRBV28,TRBJ2-1,-,-,CASSSRAAIRLGYNEQFF,TGTGCCAGCAGTTCAAGGGCCGCAATACGCCTTGGGTACAATGAGCAGTTCTTC
TRBV12-3/TRBV12-4,TRBJ2-5,-,TRBD2,CASSFGLAGEYQETQYF,TGTGCCAGCAGTTTCGGACTAGCGGGGGAATACCAAGAGACCCAGTACTTC
TRBV7-2,TRBJ2-1,-,TRBD2,CASSRLAEPNEQFF,TGTGCCAGCAGCCGACTAGCGGAGCCAAATGAGCAGTTCTTC
TRBV4-2,TRBJ1-1,-,-,CASSQDDGGWNTEAFF,TGTGCCAGCAGCCAAGATGATGGGGGCTGGAACACTGAAGCTTTCTTT
TRBV20-1,TRBJ2-3,once,TRBD1,CSAKQGAVDTQYF,TGCAGTGCGAAGCAGGGGGCAGTCGATACGCAGTATTTT
TRBV29-1,TRBJ2-5,-,-,CSVRRGVRVVETQYF,TGCAGCGTTCGAAGGGGGGTGAGGGTAGTGGAGACCCAGTACTTC
TRBV7-2,TRBJ1-5,-,-,CASSLGPYQPQHF,TGTGCCAGCAGCTTAGGGCCTTATCAGCCCCAGCATTTT
TRBV29-1,TRBJ1-2,-,-,CSARLGPGIGYTF,TGCAGCGCCAGACTCGGTCCAGGTATTGGCTACACCTTC
TRBV6-2/TRBV6-3,TRBJ2-3,-,-,CASSDPGRIWDTQYF,TGTGCCAGCTCCGATCCGGGACGGATTTGGGATACGCAGTATTTT
TRBV18,TRBJ1-5,-,-,CASSFGQAGDQPQHF,TGTGCCAGCTCCTTCGGCCAAGCGGGGGATCAGCCCCAGCATTTT